The rows below give T cell receptor beta chains drawn from one sample of a study of CD4 and CD8 cells across lung adenocarcinoma regions. TCRdb independently ran MiXCR on the PCR reads; one entry per CDR3 protein. Altogether about 19,000 distinct CDR3 sequences are present, approximately 50% being singletons, with the ten largest covering around a third. Sequenced input: CD8+ T cells from the margin of a lung tumor. These receptors were taken from a male donor with lung adenocarcinoma. The CD4 and CD8 labels of this study may be unreliable. Both conserved end residues are trimmed from each CDR3. The order of the fields is V gene, clone size, D gene, CDR3 protein. The D gene is left open where the match is weak. Clone size is given for some rows only: seen once, a few or many times, or a class if the clone is expanded.

v_call: TRBV6-5; clone_size: medium-sized; d_call: .; cdr3_aa: ASTGRIPGQY
v_call: TRBV20-1; clone_size: few; d_call: TRBD2; cdr3_aa: SARGTSGRVQETQY
v_call: TRBV6-1; clone_size: .; d_call: TRBD1; cdr3_aa: ASSARGRVEAF
v_call: TRBV6-1; clone_size: many; d_call: TRBD1; cdr3_aa: ASRGQLNTEAF
v_call: TRBV9; clone_size: .; d_call: TRBD2; cdr3_aa: ASSVGLAGGVETQY
v_call: TRBV10-3; clone_size: many; d_call: TRBD1; cdr3_aa: AISGQGGANVLT
v_call: TRBV6-5; clone_size: large; d_call: TRBD2; cdr3_aa: ASSLTSISYNEQF
v_call: TRBV20-1; clone_size: .; d_call: TRBD1; cdr3_aa: SARGTGGGWYGYT
v_call: TRBV7-2; clone_size: few; d_call: TRBD2; cdr3_aa: GTQVSGSTGELF
v_call: TRBV12-3/TRBV12-4; clone_size: many; d_call: TRBD2; cdr3_aa: ASRTGGAGPKTQY
v_call: TRBV27; clone_size: .; d_call: .; cdr3_aa: ASSSRITPLAKNIQY
v_call: TRBV12-3/TRBV12-4; clone_size: .; d_call: .; cdr3_aa: ASNQAGPTEAF
v_call: TRBV14; clone_size: .; d_call: .; cdr3_aa: ASSQDFGEQY
v_call: TRBV11-2; clone_size: .; d_call: TRBD2; cdr3_aa: ASSLVFLLQRESEQF
v_call: TRBV6-1; clone_size: .; d_call: .; cdr3_aa: ASSEAGPWVKDTQY
v_call: TRBV6-1; clone_size: .; d_call: TRBD2; cdr3_aa: ASIRTSGHLGPPEQF
v_call: TRBV6-1; clone_size: .; d_call: .; cdr3_aa: ASSKDGASGNTIY
v_call: TRBV12-3/TRBV12-4; clone_size: .; d_call: .; cdr3_aa: ASSNGGRAF
v_call: TRBV10-1; clone_size: .; d_call: .; cdr3_aa: ASSLEQGGTEAF
v_call: TRBV12-3/TRBV12-4; clone_size: many; d_call: .; cdr3_aa: ASSSTGSRETQY
v_call: TRBV25-1; clone_size: .; d_call: TRBD2; cdr3_aa: ASSEGLGGGAPETQY
v_call: TRBV7-6; clone_size: .; d_call: .; cdr3_aa: ASSPESGAPLGETQY
v_call: TRBV12-5; clone_size: once; d_call: .; cdr3_aa: ATGDKGRDQETQY
v_call: TRBV6-5; clone_size: .; d_call: .; cdr3_aa: ASSYNRQNTEAF
v_call: TRBV6-5; clone_size: .; d_call: .; cdr3_aa: ASSYSFSNTEAF
v_call: TRBV6-1; clone_size: .; d_call: .; cdr3_aa: ARRLGGRGEETQY
v_call: TRBV12-3/TRBV12-4; clone_size: .; d_call: .; cdr3_aa: ASSLKPNTEAF
v_call: TRBV6-1; clone_size: medium-sized; d_call: TRBD2; cdr3_aa: ASSERGGRYNEQF
v_call: TRBV6-1; clone_size: few; d_call: TRBD2; cdr3_aa: AGSGGPDPETQY
v_call: TRBV7-6; clone_size: once; d_call: .; cdr3_aa: ASSPLGGGSTDMQY
v_call: TRBV6-5; clone_size: .; d_call: .; cdr3_aa: ASSYQVTLKGETQY
v_call: TRBV28; clone_size: many; d_call: TRBD1; cdr3_aa: ASQGQGSTDTQY
v_call: TRBV6-4; clone_size: many; d_call: TRBD2; cdr3_aa: ASRLSGTSGTGELF
v_call: TRBV6-5; clone_size: few; d_call: .; cdr3_aa: ASSYRGASGNTIY
v_call: TRBV12-3/TRBV12-4; clone_size: .; d_call: TRBD2; cdr3_aa: ASSPWGGNNEQF
v_call: TRBV20-1; clone_size: .; d_call: .; cdr3_aa: SARDRIGRSETQY
v_call: TRBV6-5; clone_size: medium-sized; d_call: .; cdr3_aa: ASGRDGPSSYNEQF
v_call: TRBV27; clone_size: few; d_call: TRBD1; cdr3_aa: ASSLSAGTGRVYGYT
v_call: TRBV7-2; clone_size: .; d_call: .; cdr3_aa: ASSLGGRETQY
v_call: TRBV27; clone_size: .; d_call: .; cdr3_aa: ASSHGVGNEKLF
v_call: TRBV20-1; clone_size: few; d_call: .; cdr3_aa: SARDPDAEQF
v_call: TRBV5-6; clone_size: .; d_call: TRBD1; cdr3_aa: ASSLSGQSYEQY
v_call: TRBV6-1; clone_size: .; d_call: .; cdr3_aa: ASSEAQGLATQY
v_call: TRBV6-1; clone_size: .; d_call: .; cdr3_aa: ASSDFARTDTQY
v_call: TRBV6-5; clone_size: medium-sized; d_call: TRBD2; cdr3_aa: ASSYQTSGETQY
v_call: TRBV6-1; clone_size: medium-sized; d_call: .; cdr3_aa: ASSPQGSGSYGYT
v_call: TRBV5-1; clone_size: .; d_call: .; cdr3_aa: ASRGTGTQY
v_call: TRBV27; clone_size: .; d_call: .; cdr3_aa: ASRGRQSPNTQY
v_call: TRBV6-1; clone_size: .; d_call: TRBD2; cdr3_aa: ASSEASSGTGGEQF
v_call: TRBV20-1; clone_size: .; d_call: .; cdr3_aa: SARDRADSWGGELF
v_call: TRBV6-5; clone_size: medium-sized; d_call: .; cdr3_aa: ASNRAASQETQY
v_call: TRBV10-3; clone_size: .; d_call: .; cdr3_aa: ATGLGGRYQDTQY